This T cell receptor beta chain is drawn from a study of human T cells and chemical hapten exposure. The overall study: Weekly diphenylcyclopropenone doses were given to patients' scalps across the roughly 25-week study.

TCRdb redid the calling of the RACE reads with MiXCR, one entry per CDR3 protein. The repertoire holds 250,000 or so distinct CDR3 sequences, with just under 8% as singletons. General observations from the study: Compared to controls, expanded TCRs made significantly more large clusters of similar CDR3s.

Time point denoted: pre-sensitization, week 0. As for treatment: therapeutic diphenylcyclopropenone sensitization with weekly scalp DPC. This clonotype came up a few times. Antigen: not known. The CDR3 totals 15 residues. Deletions cut 4 bases from V and 3 bases from J, with 14 bases between. Germline V CDR1 and CDR2: MDHEN, SYDVKM. Sequencing used whole blood, obtained in connection with sensitization to the hapten diphenylcyclopropenone (DPC). The rearrangement uses TRBV28 and TRBJ2-3, with D possibly matching TRBD2 (7 bases). The receptor was derived from a man between 18 and 29 years old with alopecia areata. Some clones in this sample may be carry-over from other donors' samples. The CDR3 sequence: CASSSRGGGTDTQYF. The CDR3 DNA sequence: TGTGCCAGCAGTTCCCGGGGAGGGGGGACAGATACGCAGTATTTT.